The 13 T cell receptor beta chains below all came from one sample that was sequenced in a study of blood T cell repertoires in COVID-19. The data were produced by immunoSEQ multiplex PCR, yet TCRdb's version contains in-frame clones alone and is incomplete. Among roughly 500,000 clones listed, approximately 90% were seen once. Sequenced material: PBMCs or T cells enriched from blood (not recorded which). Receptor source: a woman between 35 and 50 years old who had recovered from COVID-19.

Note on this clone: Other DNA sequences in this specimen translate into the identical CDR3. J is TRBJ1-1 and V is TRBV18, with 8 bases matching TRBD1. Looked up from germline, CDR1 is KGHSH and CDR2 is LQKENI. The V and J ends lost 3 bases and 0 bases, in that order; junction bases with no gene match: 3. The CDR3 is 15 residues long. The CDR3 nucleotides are TGTGCCAGCTCACCCGGACAGGGACTGAACACTGAAGCTTTCTTT. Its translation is CASSPGQGLNTEAFF.

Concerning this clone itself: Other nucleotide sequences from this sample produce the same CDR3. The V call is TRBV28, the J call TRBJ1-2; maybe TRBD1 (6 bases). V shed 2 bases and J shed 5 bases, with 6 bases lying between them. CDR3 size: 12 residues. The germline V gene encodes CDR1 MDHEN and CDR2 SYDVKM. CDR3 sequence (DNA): TGTGCCAGCAGTTTACAGGGGTATGGCTACACCTTC. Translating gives CASSLQGYGYTF.

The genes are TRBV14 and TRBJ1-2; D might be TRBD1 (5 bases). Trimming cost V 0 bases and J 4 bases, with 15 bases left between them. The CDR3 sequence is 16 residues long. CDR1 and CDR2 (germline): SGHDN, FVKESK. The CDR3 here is CASSQERTTPGYGYTF. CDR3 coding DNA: TGTGCCAGCAGCCAAGAAAGGACAACTCCGGGCTATGGCTACACCTTC.

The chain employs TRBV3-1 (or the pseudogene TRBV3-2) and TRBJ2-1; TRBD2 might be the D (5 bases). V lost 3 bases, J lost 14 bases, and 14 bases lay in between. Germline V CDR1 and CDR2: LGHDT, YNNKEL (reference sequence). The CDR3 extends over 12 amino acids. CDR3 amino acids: CASSHTSDVEFF. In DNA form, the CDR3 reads TGTGCCAGCAGCCATACTAGTGATGTGGAGTTCTTC.

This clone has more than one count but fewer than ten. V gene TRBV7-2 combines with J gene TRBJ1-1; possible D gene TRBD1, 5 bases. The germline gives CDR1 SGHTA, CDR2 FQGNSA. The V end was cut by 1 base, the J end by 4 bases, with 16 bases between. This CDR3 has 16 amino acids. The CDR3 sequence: CASSLGGTLRGTEAFF. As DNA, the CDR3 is TGTGCCAGCAGCTTAGGAGGCACCTTAAGGGGCACTGAAGCTTTCTTT.

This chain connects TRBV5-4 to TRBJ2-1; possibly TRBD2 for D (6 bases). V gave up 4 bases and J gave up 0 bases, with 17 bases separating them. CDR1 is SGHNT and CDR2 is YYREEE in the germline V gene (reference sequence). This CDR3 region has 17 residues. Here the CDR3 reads CASSPNMGGGSYNEQFF. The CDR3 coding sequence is TGTGCCAGCAGCCCCAATATGGGAGGAGGCTCCTACAATGAGCAGTTCTTC.

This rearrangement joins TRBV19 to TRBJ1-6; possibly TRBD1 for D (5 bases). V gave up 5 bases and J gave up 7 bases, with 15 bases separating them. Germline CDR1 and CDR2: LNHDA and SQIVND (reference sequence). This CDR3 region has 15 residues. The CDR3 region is CASSPGGNWNSPLHF. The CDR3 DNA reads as TGTGCCAGTAGTCCGGGGGGGAACTGGAATTCACCCCTCCACTTT.

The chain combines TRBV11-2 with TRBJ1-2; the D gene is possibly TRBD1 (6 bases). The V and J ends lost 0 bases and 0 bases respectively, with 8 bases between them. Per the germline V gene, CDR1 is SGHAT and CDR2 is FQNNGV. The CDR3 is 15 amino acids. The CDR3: CASSLDTGTNYGYTF. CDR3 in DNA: TGTGCCAGCAGCTTAGATACAGGGACTAACTATGGCTACACCTTC.

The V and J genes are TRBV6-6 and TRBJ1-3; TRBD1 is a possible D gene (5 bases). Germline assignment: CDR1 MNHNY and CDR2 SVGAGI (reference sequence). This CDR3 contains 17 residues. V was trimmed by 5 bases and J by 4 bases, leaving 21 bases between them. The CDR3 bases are TGTGCCAGCAGTCGACTGGCAGGGTTGGGTGAAGGAAACACCATATATTTT. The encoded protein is CASSRLAGLGEGNTIYF.

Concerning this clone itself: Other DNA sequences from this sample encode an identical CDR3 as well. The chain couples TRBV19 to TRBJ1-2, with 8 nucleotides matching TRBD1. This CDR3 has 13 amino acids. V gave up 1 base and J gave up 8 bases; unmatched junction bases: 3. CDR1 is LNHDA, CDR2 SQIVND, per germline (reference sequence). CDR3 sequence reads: CASSIGTGNGYTF. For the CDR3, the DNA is TGTGCCAGTAGTATAGGGACAGGGAACGGCTACACCTTC.

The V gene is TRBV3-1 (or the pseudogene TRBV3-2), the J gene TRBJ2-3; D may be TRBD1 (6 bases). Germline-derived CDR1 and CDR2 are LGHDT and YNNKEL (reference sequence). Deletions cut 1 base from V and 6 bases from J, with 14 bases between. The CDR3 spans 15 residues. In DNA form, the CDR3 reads TGTGCCAGCAGCCAAGGGCTGGGGGCAACGGATACGCAGTATTTT. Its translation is CASSQGLGATDTQYF.

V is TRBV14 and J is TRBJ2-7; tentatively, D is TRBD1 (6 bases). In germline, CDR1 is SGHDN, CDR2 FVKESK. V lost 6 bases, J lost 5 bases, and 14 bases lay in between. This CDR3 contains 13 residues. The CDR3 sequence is CASSPRGIHEQYF. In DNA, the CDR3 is TGTGCCAGCAGTCCCAGGGGTATCCACGAGCAGTACTTC.

The CDR3 here is CASSSGQVFQETQYF. The CDR3 DNA reads as TGTGCCAGCAGCTCCGGACAGGTATTTCAAGAGACCCAGTACTTC. This chain uses TRBV6-2 or TRBV6-3 with TRBJ2-5, with TRBD1 matching 7 bases. V dropped 6 bases and J dropped 2; count of bases not matched to a gene: 9. The germline V gene encodes CDR1 MNHEY and CDR2 SVGEGT. The CDR3 totals 15 residues.